This T cell receptor (beta chain) was captured by sequencing in a study of blood T cell repertoires in COVID-19. The wider study: T cells, B-cell-depleted T cells, or PBMCs provided the cDNA or gDNA that served as material.

CDR3 size: 13 residues. As processed by the authors: For nucleated cells, counts were estimated from reference gene primer amplification. Sequencing used immunoSEQ multiplex PCR; TCRdb keeps in-frame clones, though not all of them. D and trimming were read from the DNA, whereas the V and J calls and clone size are those reported in that table. The sample consists of roughly 440,000 clones, about 91% of them appearing once. Seattle's enrolled individuals joined amid active infection and were then monitored longitudinally. Sequencing input: peripheral blood. The receptor was isolated from a woman in her 50s with COVID-19, enrolled during active disease. This rearrangement joins TRBV21-1 to TRBJ1-2; no DNA check was done on the table's D call, TRBD1. TRBV21-1 corresponds to a pseudogene. CDR3 nucleotides: TGTGCCAGCCGGGGACAGAGTCGTGACGGCTACACCTTC. It yields the protein CASRGQSRDGYTF.